One and the same sample provided the 9 T cell receptor beta chains below, sequenced in a study of cytotoxic CD8 clonotypes in ibrutinib-treated CLL. Only in-frame clones appear in the TCRdb table, and some are missing; sequencing was by immunoSEQ multiplex PCR. The data show 150,000 or so clones, with about 80% seen just once and about 2% held by the top ten. Specimen: PBMCs, collected after 12 months of ibrutinib treatment. Receptors originate from a human donor with chronic lymphocytic leukemia.

The V call is TRBV18, the J call TRBJ2-7, with TRBD1 identical over 7 bases. This CDR3 region has 18 residues. Trimming removed 0 bases from V and 3 bases from J; junction bases left unmatched: 14. The germline V gene has CDR1 KGHSH and CDR2 LQKENI. CDR3 coding DNA: TGTGCCAGCTCACCACCCTTGCTGGACAGGATGAGATACTACGAGCAGTACTTC. It yields the protein CASSPPLLDRMRYYEQYF.

V usage is TRBV2 and J usage is TRBJ2-4, with TRBD1 matching over 7 bases. The CDR3 runs 14 residues. Germline lookup yields CDR1 SNHLY and CDR2 FYNNEI. V lost 3 bases to trimming and J lost 10 bases; unmatched junction nucleotides: 9. The CDR3 spells CASSEGQRLKIQYF. The CDR3 nucleotides read TGTGCCAGCAGTGAGGGACAGCGTCTTAAAATTCAGTACTTC. The variable domain in full, completed from reference TRBV2 and TRBJ2-4, reads EPEVTQTPSHQVTQMGQEVILRCVPISNHLYFYWYRQILGQKVEFLVSFYNNEISEKSEIFDDQFSVERPDGSNFTLKIRSTKLEDSAMYFCASSEGQRLKIQYFGAGTRLSVL.

The chain recombines TRBV19 with TRBJ1-2, with 7 bases fitting TRBD1. The germline V gene encodes CDR1 LNHDA and CDR2 SQIVND (reference sequence). The CDR3 is 13 residues long. Unmatched junction bases numbered 7, after V lost 7 bases and J lost 5 bases. As DNA, the CDR3 is TGTGCCAGTACCCAGGACAGGAAATATGGCTACACCTTC. It specifies CASTQDRKYGYTF.

The chain employs TRBV4-3 and TRBJ1-4; possibly TRBD1 for D (5 bases). Deletions cut 0 bases from V and 0 bases from J, with 17 bases between. The CDR3 covers 19 residues. The V gene's germline CDR1 is LGHNA and CDR2 YSLEER. The CDR3 bases are TGCGCCAGCAGCCAAGATGACAGCGTGGGGTACCCAACTAATGAAAAACTGTTTTTT. Residues: CASSQDDSVGYPTNEKLFF.

V usage is TRBV28 and J usage is TRBJ2-6, with D perhaps matching TRBD2 (7 bases). Trimming took 3 bases from V and 4 from J, leaving 13 bases between them. The CDR3 extends over 16 amino acids. Looked up from germline, CDR1 is MDHEN and CDR2 is SYDVKM. The DNA for the CDR3 is TGTGCCAGCAGTTTGAGGGGGGGAGCAGGGGCCAACGTCCTGACTTTC. It codes for CASSLRGGAGANVLTF.

The chain's CDR3 is CASSLQEGTYEQYF. As DNA, the CDR3 is TGTGCCAGCAGCTTGCAGGAGGGGACCTACGAGCAGTACTTC. The J gene is TRBJ2-7, the V gene TRBV7-9; D possibly corresponds to TRBD2 (6 bases). The CDR3 runs to 14 residues. Germline-derived CDR1 and CDR2 are SEHNR and FQNEAQ (reference sequence). V lost 3 bases, J lost 2 bases, and 11 bases lay in between. The full variable domain, completed using reference TRBV7-9 and TRBJ2-7, is DTGVSQNPRHKITKRGQNVTFRCDPISEHNRLYWYRQTLGQGPEFLTYFQNEAQLEKSRLLSDRFSAERPKGSFSTLEIQRTEQGDSAMYLCASSLQEGTYEQYFGPGTRLTVT.

This clone has only a few counts. The V call is TRBV5-1, the J call TRBJ1-2, with 8 nucleotides matching TRBD1. V lost 1 base to trimming and J lost 6 bases; unmatched junction nucleotides: 11. The CDR3 has 16 residues. CDR1 is SGHRS and CDR2 is YFSETQ in the germline V gene. The CDR3 DNA is TGCGCCAGCAGCTTGTCAGGGCCGACAGGGGCGGATGGCTACACCTTC. Translated: CASSLSGPTGADGYTF. Drawing the rest from reference TRBV5-1 and TRBJ1-2, the complete variable domain is KAGVTQTPRYLIKTRGQQVTLSCSPISGHRSVSWYQQTPGQGLQFLFEYFSETQRNKGNFPGRFSGRQFSNSRSEMNVSTLELGDSALYLCASSLSGPTGADGYTFGSGTRLTVV.

V is TRBV5-1 and J is TRBJ1-4; 7 bases fit TRBD1. Looked up from germline, CDR1 is SGHRS and CDR2 is YFSETQ. The CDR3 has 18 residues. V was pared by 0 bases and J by 1 base, with 9 bases of the junction left unmatched. CDR3 loop: CASSLVPPGQQTNEKLFF. The CDR3 nucleotides read TGCGCCAGCAGCTTGGTCCCTCCGGGACAGCAAACTAATGAAAAACTGTTTTTT.

The chain is built from TRBV28 and TRBJ2-3; D not resolved. The CDR3 extends over 13 amino acids. V lost 6 bases and J 9 bases, leaving 16 bases between the germline ends. Germline CDR1 is MDHEN and CDR2 is SYDVKM. CDR3 residues: CASSPPAEKTQYF. The DNA for the CDR3 is TGTGCCAGCAGCCCCCCGGCGGAGAAGACGCAGTATTTT.